Below, 14 T cell receptor beta chains from the same sample are listed, as sequenced in a study of T cell responses to AZD1222 COVID-19 vaccine. Repertoires were generated with immunoSEQ multiplex PCR, while TCRdb's copy carries only in-frame clones and drops some. The sample contains 100,000 or so clones, 92% of which appear only once. This sample comprised peripheral blood, obtained on day 0 of AZD1222 vaccination. The receptor set was obtained from an adult in good health.

The V and J genes are TRBV7-9 and TRBJ1-6, with a weak D call TRBD1 (5 bases). The CDR3 has 14 residues. Germline V gene sequence: CDR1 SEHNR, CDR2 FQNEAQ (reference sequence). V lost 1 base and J 8 bases, leaving 9 bases between the germline ends. The CDR3 loop is CASSLGVGDSPLHF. The CDR3 nucleotides are TGTGCCAGCAGCTTAGGGGTAGGGGATTCACCCCTCCACTTT. Based on the CDR3 plus reference TRBV7-9 and TRBJ1-6, the full variable domain is DTGVSQNPRHKITKRGQNVTFRCDPISEHNRLYWYRQTLGQGPEFLTYFQNEAQLEKSRLLSDRFSAERPKGSFSTLEIQRTEQGDSAMYLCASSLGVGDSPLHFGNGTRLTVT.

The chain recombines TRBV5-1 with TRBJ2-2; D is uncertain. Trimming stripped 0 bases from V and 1 base from J, with 10 bases between. Germline V gives CDR1 SGHRS, CDR2 YFSETQ. The CDR3 runs to 16 residues. The CDR3 DNA follows: TGCGCCAGCAGCTTGGCCCCGGCAGGGAACACCGGGGAGCTGTTTTTT. Protein: CASSLAPAGNTGELFF.

The gene calls are TRBV18 and TRBJ1-5; D is undetermined. Germline CDR1 is KGHSH and CDR2 is LQKENI. The V end lost 3 bases, the J end lost 1 base, and 13 bases lay between the germline ends. The CDR3 extends over 16 amino acids. The CDR3 nucleotides read TGTGCCAGCTCACCTGGCAGGTCGGGGAGCAATCAGCCCCAGCATTTT. This translates into CASSPGRSGSNQPQHF.

The chain uses TRBV7-3 and TRBJ1-1; 8 bases line up with TRBD1. CDR3 length equals 13 residues. Germline V gene data show CDR1 as SGHTA and CDR2 as FQGTGA. J lost 1 base, V lost 5 bases, and 0 bases had no gene match. The CDR3 is CASSTGGNTEAFF. The CDR3 bases are TGTGCCAGCAGCACAGGGGGGAACACTGAAGCTTTCTTT.

The V and J genes are TRBV14 and TRBJ1-6, with no clear D. Trimming shortened V by 4 bases and J by 10 bases, and 20 bases separated the two germline ends. This CDR3 region has 16 residues. Germline V CDR1 and CDR2: SGHDN, FVKESK. The CDR3 spells CASSLNSALSGSPLHF. The CDR3 region has the DNA TGTGCCAGCAGCCTTAACTCGGCCCTTTCGGGATCACCCCTCCACTTT.

This clone was counted once. V usage is TRBV28 and J usage is TRBJ1-1; a possible D gene is TRBD1 (6 bases). Per the germline V gene, CDR1 is MDHEN and CDR2 is SYDVKM. Trimming stripped 7 bases from V and 8 bases from J, with 17 bases between. The CDR3 runs 13 residues. The CDR3 DNA sequence: TGTGCCAGCACCCCGGGACACCTCGAAGAAGCTTTCTTT. This sequence encodes CASTPGHLEEAFF.

This clone was seen only once. This chain links TRBV30 with TRBJ1-1, with D unresolved. Trimming removed 1 base from V and 4 bases from J, with 16 bases in between. The germline gives CDR1 GTSNPN, CDR2 SVGIG (reference sequence). The CDR3 contains 15 residues. CDR3 protein: CAWSGAGGGVTEAFF. As DNA, the CDR3 is TGTGCCTGGAGTGGGGCAGGTGGTGGGGTCACTGAAGCTTTCTTT.

The J gene is TRBJ2-3, the V gene TRBV19; TRBD1 matches 9 bases. This CDR3 has 15 residues. Germline-derived CDR1 and CDR2 are LNHDA and SQIVND (reference sequence). The trim removed 4 bases at V and 1 base at J, leaving 3 bases unmatched. The DNA for the CDR3 is TGTGCCAGTAGTAAACGGACAGGGGGCACAGATACGCAGTATTTT. Its translation: CASSKRTGGTDTQYF.

The V call is TRBV13, the J call TRBJ2-1; TRBD1 matches 7 bases. The CDR3 is made up of 15 amino acids. Trimming at V came to 6 bases and at J to 6 bases, leaving 11 bases not matched to a gene. Germline V gives CDR1 PRHDT, CDR2 FYEKMQ (reference sequence). The CDR3 is CASRNRGSGSNEQFF. As DNA, the CDR3 is TGTGCCAGCAGAAACAGGGGTTCTGGGAGCAATGAGCAGTTCTTC. The whole variable domain, remainder taken from reference TRBV13 and TRBJ2-1, is AAGVIQSPRHLIKEKRETATLKCYPIPRHDTVYWYQQGPGQDPQFLISFYEKMQSDKGSIPDRFSAQQFSDYHSELNMSSLELGDSALYFCASRNRGSGSNEQFFGPGTRLTVL.

A single count supports this clone. The chain carries TRBV24-1 and TRBJ1-1; D possibly corresponds to TRBD1 (5 bases). Per the germline V gene, CDR1 is KGHDR and CDR2 is SFDVKD. V lost 5 bases and J lost 4, with 10 bases in between. There are 13 residues in the CDR3. The CDR3 DNA is TGTGCCACCAGTGCGACTGGGGCCACTGAAGCTTTCTTT. Translated: CATSATGATEAFF.

This chain uses TRBV5-1 with TRBJ2-7; TRBD1 agrees at 8 bases. V gave up 0 bases and J gave up 7 bases; unmatched junction bases: 6. This CDR3 is built from 14 residues. The germline V gene has CDR1 SGHRS and CDR2 YFSETQ. The CDR3, as DNA: TGCGCCAGCAGCTTGGAGCAGGGGGCTGGTGAGCAGTACTTC. This translates into CASSLEQGAGEQYF.

V usage is TRBV2 and J usage is TRBJ1-5; no clear D. The germline V gene encodes CDR1 SNHLY and CDR2 FYNNEI. The ends were cut back, 3 bases at V and 2 bases at J, with 14 bases in the middle. The CDR3 is 16 amino acids. This CDR3 is CASSEPSKEGNQPQHF. The CDR3 DNA is TGTGCCAGCAGTGAGCCAAGCAAGGAGGGCAATCAGCCCCAGCATTTT.

J is TRBJ1-5 and V is TRBV3-1 (or the pseudogene TRBV3-2), with D hard to call. This CDR3 comprises 14 residues. Germline CDR1 and CDR2: LGHDT and YNNKEL (reference sequence). Trimming stripped 1 base from V and 3 bases from J, with 7 bases between. CDR3 in DNA: TGTGCCAGCAGCCAAGGGCCAATCAATCAGCCCCAGCATTTT. It encodes CASSQGPINQPQHF.

The rearrangement links TRBV24-1 to TRBJ2-3, with D unclear. Germline V gene lookup returns CDR1 KGHDR and CDR2 SFDVKD. V was shortened by 1 base and J by 7 bases, with 8 bases between the two germline ends. The CDR3 covers 13 residues. This CDR3 reads CATSDFPYNTQYF. The CDR3 coding sequence is TGTGCCACCAGTGATTTTCCATACAATACGCAGTATTTT.